The clone carrying this T cell receptor beta chain was picked up many times. The antigen is undetermined. The data stem from a study of molecular identifiers for immune sequencing clone quantification. The CDR3 is 16 residues long. Germline V gives CDR1 SEHNR, CDR2 FQNEAQ (reference sequence). V shed 3 bases, J shed 2 bases, and the junction held 6 bases outside the gene matches. Previously published methods and listed TCR primers were used for the bulk TCR libraries. TCRdb reprocessed the PCR reads via MiXCR and lists one record per CDR3 protein. The repertoire includes more than 450,000 distinct CDR3 sequences, 20% to 25% of them detected once, and 0.65% to 0.95% sits in the top ten. Regarding the study as a whole: Highly expanded clone sizes could end up underestimated if a barcode were shared by identical TCR molecules. Among effectors, clones above 20 RNA copies held over 97% of molecules; among naive cells, under 1%. In a background of around 1 million naive cells, spiked Jurkat TCR RNA from one cell was reportedly detectable.

This TCR derives from a human donor in good health. Some libraries in this study had Jurkat cell RNA spiked in. The sequenced sample was naive CD8+ T cells from blood, with Jurkat cell RNA spiked in. Subset given: FACS-sorted CD8+CD4-CCR7+CD45RA+ naive T cells. This chain connects TRBV7-9 to TRBJ1-1; 10 bases are shared with TRBD1. In DNA, the CDR3 is TGTGCCAGCAGCTTTATGGGACAGGGGCCAAACACTGAAGCTTTCTTT. Amino acids: CASSFMGQGPNTEAFF.